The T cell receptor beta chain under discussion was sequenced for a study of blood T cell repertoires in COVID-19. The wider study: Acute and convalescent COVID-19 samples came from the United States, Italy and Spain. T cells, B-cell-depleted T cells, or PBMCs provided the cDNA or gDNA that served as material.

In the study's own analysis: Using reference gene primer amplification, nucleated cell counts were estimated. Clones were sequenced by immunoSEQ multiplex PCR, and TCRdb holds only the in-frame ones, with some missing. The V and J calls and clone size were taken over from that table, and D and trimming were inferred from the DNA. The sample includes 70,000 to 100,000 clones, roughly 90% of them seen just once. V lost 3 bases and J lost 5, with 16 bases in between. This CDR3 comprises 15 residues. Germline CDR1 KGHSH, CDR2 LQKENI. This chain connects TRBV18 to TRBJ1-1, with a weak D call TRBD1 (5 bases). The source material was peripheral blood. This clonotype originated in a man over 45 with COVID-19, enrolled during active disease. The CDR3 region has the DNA TGTGCCAGCTCACCGACAACAGGTGGGGCGACTGAAGCTTTCTTT. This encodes CASSPTTGGATEAFF. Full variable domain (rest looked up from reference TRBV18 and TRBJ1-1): NAGVMQNPRHLVRRRGQEARLRCSPMKGHSHVYWYRQLPEEGLKFMVYLQKENIIDESGMPKERFSAEFPKEGPSILRIQQVVRGDSAAYFCASSPTTGGATEAFFGQGTRLTVV.